This entry lists 22 T cell receptor beta chains sequenced from one sample in a study of early T cells in non-severe SARS-CoV-2 infection. Each CDR3 protein gets one entry after TCRdb re-called the 5' RACE reads with MiXCR. The sample contains about 69,000 distinct CDR3 sequences, roughly 4.8% of which appear only once. The input for sequencing was whole blood, taken at baseline. The origin of the receptors is an adult who was a healthcare worker with PCR-confirmed SARS-CoV-2 infection or an uninfected control (not recorded which). The donor label of this sample is uncertain.

This clonotype was observed at least ten times. This chain connects TRBV20-1 to TRBJ2-7; a weak D match, TRBD1 (5 bases). V was trimmed by 0 bases and J by 3 bases, leaving 9 bases between them. The CDR3 runs 13 residues. Germline CDR1 DFQATT, CDR2 SNEGSKA (reference sequence). CDR3: CSARDDSYYEQYF. CDR3 in DNA: TGCAGTGCTAGAGACGACAGTTACTACGAGCAGTACTTC.

This clonotype was found many times. CDR3 sequence (DNA): TGTGCCTGGACGACAGGACAGCTATACGAGCAGTACTTC. This translates into CAWTTGQLYEQYF. The V gene is TRBV30, the J gene TRBJ2-7; TRBD1 is a possible D gene (6 bases). The CDR3 totals 13 residues. The germline V gene has CDR1 GTSNPN and CDR2 SVGIG (reference sequence). V gave up 4 bases and J gave up 4 bases, with 14 bases separating them. The variable domain in full, completed from reference TRBV30 and TRBJ2-7, reads SQTIHQWPATLVQPVGSPLSLECTVEGTSNPNLYWYRQAAGRGLQLLFYSVGIGQISSEVPQNLSASRPQDRQFILSSKKLLLSDSGFYLCAWTTGQLYEQYFGPGTRLTVT.

Ten or more counts support this clonotype. This chain's CDR3 is CSVDRENTGELFF. Here the CDR3 DNA reads TGCAGCGTTGACCGAGAGAACACCGGGGAGCTGTTTTTT. The rearrangement joins TRBV29-1 to TRBJ2-2, with D unresolved. This CDR3 is 13 amino acids long. The germline V gene encodes CDR1 SQVTM and CDR2 ANQGSEA. V was trimmed by 3 bases and J by 1 base, leaving 6 bases between them.

The CDR3: CASSYPGDQYF. The CDR3 nucleotides read TGTGCCAGCAGCTACCCCGGGGACCAGTACTTC. The chain recombines TRBV11-2 with TRBJ2-5, with a possible D match to TRBD2 (5 bases). The CDR3 spans 11 residues. With 4 bases removed from V and 10 bases from J, the gap between germline ends came to 10 bases. Germline assignment: CDR1 SGHAT and CDR2 FQNNGV.

There are a few counts of this clonotype. CDR3 nucleotide sequence: TGTGCCAGCAGTAGGGCTAGGAACGTAGGGAGCTCCTATAATTCACCCCTCCACTTT. Translating gives CASSRARNVGSSYNSPLHF. The chain combines TRBV6-5 with TRBJ1-6; D not certain. This CDR3 comprises 19 residues. Trimming stripped 5 bases from V and 0 bases from J, with 20 bases between. Germline CDR1 is MNHEY and CDR2 is SVGAGI.

This clonotype showed up many times. This chain uses TRBV6-1 with TRBJ1-5; no reliable D call. The CDR3 covers 12 residues. Germline-derived CDR1 and CDR2 are MNHNS and SASEGT. The V and J ends lost 3 bases and 4 bases respectively, with 4 bases between them. As DNA, the CDR3 is TGTGCCAGCAGTGACGGTAATCAGCCCCAGCATTTT. Its protein product is CASSDGNQPQHF.

There are many counts of this clonotype. The genes are TRBV10-3 and TRBJ1-5, with TRBD1 as a possible D gene (6 bases). Germline CDR1 and CDR2: ENHRY and SYGVKD. This CDR3 is 14 amino acids long. This chain's CDR3 is CASSWGQSNQPQHF. CDR3 sequence (DNA): TGTGCGTCCAGTTGGGGACAAAGCAATCAGCCCCAGCATTTT.

This chain joins TRBV5-1 and TRBJ2-7; 8 positions agree with TRBD1. This CDR3 is 15 amino acids long. The J segment lost 3 bases and the V segment lost 2 bases, leaving 7 bases of the junction unmatched. Germline CDR1 and CDR2: SGHRS and YFSETQ. The CDR3 nucleotides read TGCGCCAGCAGCTTACAGGGGGAATCCTACTACGAGCAGTACTTC. Residues: CASSLQGESYYEQYF.

This chain joins TRBV6-5 and TRBJ2-5; D may be TRBD1 (5 bases). This CDR3 contains 12 residues. Per germline, CDR1 MNHEY and CDR2 SVGAGI. V gave up 6 bases and J gave up 5 bases, with 10 bases separating them. The CDR3 DNA reads TGTGCCAGCAGCTCCCCAGGGGAGACCCAGTACTTC. Translated, it gives CASSSPGETQYF.

This clonotype was seen ten or more times. The chain uses TRBV7-2 and TRBJ1-1, with 7 bases lining up with TRBD1. The ends lost 1 base at V and 2 bases at J; junction bases unmatched: 4. Germline assignment: CDR1 SGHTA and CDR2 FQGNSA. The CDR3 loop spans 15 amino acids. CDR3 sequence: CASSLEGQLNTEAFF. CDR3 nucleotides: TGTGCCAGCAGCTTAGAGGGACAGCTCAACACTGAAGCTTTCTTT. The full variable domain, completed using reference TRBV7-2 and TRBJ1-1, is GAGVSQSPSNKVTEKGKDVELRCDPISGHTALYWYRQSLGQGLEFLIYFQGNSAPDKSGLPSDRFSAERTGGSVSTLTIQRTQQEDSAVYLCASSLEGQLNTEAFFGQGTRLTVV.

The chain couples TRBV27 to TRBJ2-2, with TRBD2 as a possible D gene (5 bases). V was trimmed by 3 bases and J by 5 bases, leaving 7 bases between them. The length of the CDR3 is 13 residues. Germline assignment: CDR1 MNHEY and CDR2 SMNVEV (reference sequence). The CDR3 DNA follows: TGTGCCAGCAGTTTCCCGGGGACCGGGGAGCTGTTTTTT. This encodes CASSFPGTGELFF.

This clonotype was seen more than once but under ten times. This sequence joins TRBV11-3 and TRBJ2-3; unclear D gene. CDR1 is SGHNT and CDR2 is YENEEA in the germline V gene. V was pared by 5 bases and J by 0 bases, with 12 bases between. This CDR3 contains 15 residues. CDR3: CASSVGERSTDTQYF. The CDR3 DNA reads as TGTGCCAGCAGCGTGGGTGAGAGGAGCACAGATACGCAGTATTTT.

This clonotype was counted ten times or more. The J gene is TRBJ2-5, the V gene TRBV11-2; unclear D gene. The CDR3 runs 15 residues. Germline CDR1 SGHAT, CDR2 FQNNGV. The V end lost 5 bases, the J end lost 0 bases, and 13 bases lay between the germline ends. CDR3 DNA: TGTGCCAGCAGCACGGGCGACTTGTACCAAGAGACCCAGTACTTC. Amino acids: CASSTGDLYQETQYF.

This chain connects TRBV13 to TRBJ2-3; 7 bases are a match to TRBD1. Germline V CDR1 and CDR2: PRHDT, FYEKMQ (reference sequence). The J segment lost 5 bases and the V segment lost 5 bases, leaving 4 bases of the junction unmatched. The CDR3 length is 13 residues. CDR3: CASSPWDRDTQYF. The CDR3, as DNA: TGTGCCAGCAGCCCATGGGACAGAGATACGCAGTATTTT.

This clonotype was recorded many times. The gene calls are TRBV12-3 or TRBV12-4 and TRBJ2-2; D gene ambiguous. V was pared by 5 bases and J by 4 bases, with 11 bases between. The CDR3 runs to 14 residues. The DNA for the CDR3 is TGTGCCAGCAGTCCGGTCACCGGCACCGGGGAGCTGTTTTTT. Translating it yields CASSPVTGTGELFF.

This clonotype was seen repeatedly, ten times or more. V and J are TRBV29-1 and TRBJ2-5; the D gene could be TRBD1 or TRBD2 (5 bases each). V was pared by 2 bases and J by 5 bases, with 12 bases between. CDR1 and CDR2 (germline): SQVTM, ANQGSEA. The CDR3 loop spans 13 amino acids. The CDR3 here is CSVEYGAIETQYF. As DNA, the CDR3 is TGCAGCGTTGAATACGGGGCTATTGAGACCCAGTACTTC.

In this sample, this clonotype turned up many times. This sequence joins TRBV10-3 and TRBJ2-7; D ambiguous. CDR1 and CDR2 from the germline V gene are ENHRY and SYGVKD. Trimming stripped 10 bases from V and 2 bases from J, with 0 bases between. CDR3 size: 8 residues. CDR3 residues: CATYEQYF. The CDR3 DNA reads TGTGCCACCTACGAGCAGTACTTC.

This sequence joins TRBV7-2 and TRBJ2-3; D is uncertain. Trimming left V 1 base short and J 3 bases short, with 14 bases between. The CDR3 covers 16 residues. CDR1 is SGHTA and CDR2 is FQGNSA in the germline V gene. CDR3 DNA: TGTGCCAGCAGCTTAGAATTATCAGGCTCAACAGATACGCAGTATTTT. Translation gives CASSLELSGSTDTQYF.

The sample holds a few counts of this clonotype. The chain employs TRBV27 and TRBJ1-3; D gene unclear. The V end lost 10 bases, the J end lost 4 bases, and 8 bases lay between the germline ends. This CDR3 region has 11 residues. CDR1 is MNHEY and CDR2 is SMNVEV in the germline V gene (reference sequence). The CDR3 DNA reads TGTGCCACCGTTAAAGGAAACACCATATATTTT. Translating it yields CATVKGNTIYF.

This chain links TRBV9 with TRBJ1-1; unclear D gene. The CDR3 is 13 amino acids. Looked up from germline, CDR1 is SGDLS and CDR2 is YYNGEE. V gave up 4 bases and J gave up 2 bases, with 9 bases separating them. The CDR3 DNA sequence: TGTGCCAGCAGCATCCGACAAAACACTGAAGCTTTCTTT. It yields the protein CASSIRQNTEAFF.

This clonotype was picked up many times. V and J are TRBV10-3 and TRBJ1-1, with 10 bases that match TRBD1. CDR3 size: 13 residues. The V and J ends lost 6 bases and 4 bases, in that order; junction bases with no gene match: 2. CDR1 and CDR2 from the germline V gene are ENHRY and SYGVKD. As DNA, the CDR3 is TGTGCCATCAGCGGACAGGGGGGCACTGAAGCTTTCTTT. It translates to CAISGQGGTEAFF.

In its sample, this clonotype was seen a few times. The chain joins TRBV18 to TRBJ1-5, with a weak D call TRBD1 (5 bases). From germline, CDR1 is KGHSH and CDR2 LQKENI. Trimming took 3 bases from V and 4 from J, leaving 7 bases between them. The CDR3 consists of 13 residues. DNA of the CDR3: TGTGCCAGCTCACCTCAGGGTAATCAGCCCCAGCATTTT. This encodes CASSPQGNQPQHF.